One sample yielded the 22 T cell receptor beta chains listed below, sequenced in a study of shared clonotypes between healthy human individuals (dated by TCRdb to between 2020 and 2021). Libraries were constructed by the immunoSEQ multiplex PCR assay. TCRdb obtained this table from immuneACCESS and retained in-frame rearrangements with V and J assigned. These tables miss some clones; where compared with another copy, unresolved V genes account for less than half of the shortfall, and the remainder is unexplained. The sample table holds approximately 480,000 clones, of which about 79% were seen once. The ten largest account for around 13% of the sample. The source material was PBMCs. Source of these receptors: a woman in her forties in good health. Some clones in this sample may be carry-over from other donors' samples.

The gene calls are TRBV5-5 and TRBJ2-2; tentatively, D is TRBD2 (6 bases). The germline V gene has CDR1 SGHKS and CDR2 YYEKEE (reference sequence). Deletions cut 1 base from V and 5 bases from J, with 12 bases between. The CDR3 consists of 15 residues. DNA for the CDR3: TGTGCCAGCAGCTTGTTGGCGGGAAGGACCGGGGAGCTGTTTTTT. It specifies CASSLLAGRTGELFF.

The CDR3 spells CASSVGPGSNEQFF. DNA of the CDR3: TGTGCCAGCAGCGTAGGTCCAGGAAGCAATGAGCAGTTCTTC. J is TRBJ2-1 and V is TRBV9; no definite D call. Trimming removed 0 bases from V and 6 bases from J, with 10 bases in between. The CDR3 loop spans 14 amino acids. Per the germline V gene, CDR1 is SGDLS and CDR2 is YYNGEE.

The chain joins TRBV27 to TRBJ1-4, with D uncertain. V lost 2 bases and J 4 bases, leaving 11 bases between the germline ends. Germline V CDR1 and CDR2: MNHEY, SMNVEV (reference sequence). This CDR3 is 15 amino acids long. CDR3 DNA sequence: TGTGCCAGCAGTTTAGGGCCGGGCCTTAATGAAAAACTGTTTTTT. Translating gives CASSLGPGLNEKLFF.

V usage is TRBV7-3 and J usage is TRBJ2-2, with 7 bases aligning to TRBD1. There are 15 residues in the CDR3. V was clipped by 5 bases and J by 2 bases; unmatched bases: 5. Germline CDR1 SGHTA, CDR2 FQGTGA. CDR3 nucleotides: TGTGCCAGCAGCCACGACAGGGACAACACCGGGGAGCTGTTTTTT. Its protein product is CASSHDRDNTGELFF.

CDR3 DNA sequence: TGTGCCAGCAGCCCCCGGACAGGGCCCAGAACTTTCTTT. As protein: CASSPRTGPRTFF. The chain couples TRBV7-2 to TRBJ1-1; 8 bases line up with TRBD1. Germline-derived CDR1 and CDR2 are SGHTA and FQGNSA. Trimming removed 5 bases from V and 12 bases from J; junction bases left unmatched: 11. This CDR3 is 13 amino acids long.

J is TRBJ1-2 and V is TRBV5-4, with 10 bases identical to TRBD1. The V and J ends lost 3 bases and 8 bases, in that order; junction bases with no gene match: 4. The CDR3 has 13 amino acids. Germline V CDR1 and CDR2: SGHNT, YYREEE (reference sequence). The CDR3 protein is CASSSGQGDGYTF. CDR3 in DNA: TGTGCCAGCAGCTCCGGACAGGGGGACGGCTACACCTTC.

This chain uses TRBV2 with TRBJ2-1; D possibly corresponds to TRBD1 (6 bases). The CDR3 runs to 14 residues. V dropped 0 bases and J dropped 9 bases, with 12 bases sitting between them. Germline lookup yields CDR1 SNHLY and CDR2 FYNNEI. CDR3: CASSEAQGRREQFF. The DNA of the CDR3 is TGTGCCAGCAGTGAAGCACAGGGCCGGCGTGAGCAGTTCTTC.

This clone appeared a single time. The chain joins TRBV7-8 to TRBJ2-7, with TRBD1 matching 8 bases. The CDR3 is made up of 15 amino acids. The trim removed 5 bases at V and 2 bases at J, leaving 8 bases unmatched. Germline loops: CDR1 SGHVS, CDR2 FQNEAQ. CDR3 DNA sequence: TGTGCCAGCAGCCCCCTAACAGGGGGAGCCTACGAGCAGTACTTC. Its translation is CASSPLTGGAYEQYF. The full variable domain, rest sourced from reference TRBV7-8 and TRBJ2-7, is GAGVSQSPRYKVAKRGQDVALRCDPISGHVSLFWYQQALGQGPEFLTYFQNEAQLDKSGLPSDRFFAERPEGSVSTLKIQRTQQEDSAVYLCASSPLTGGAYEQYFGPGTRLTVT.

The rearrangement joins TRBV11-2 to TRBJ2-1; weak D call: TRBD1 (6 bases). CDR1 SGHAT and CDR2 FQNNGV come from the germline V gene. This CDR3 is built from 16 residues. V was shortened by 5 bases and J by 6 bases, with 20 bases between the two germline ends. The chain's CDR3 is CASSLRADRSFNEQFF. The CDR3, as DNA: TGTGCCAGCAGCCTACGGGCGGACAGATCATTCAATGAGCAGTTCTTC. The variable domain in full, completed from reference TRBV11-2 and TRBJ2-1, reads EAGVAQSPRYKIIEKRQSVAFWCNPISGHATLYWYQQILGQGPKLLIQFQNNGVVDDSQLPKDRFSAERLKGVDSTLKIQPAKLEDSAVYLCASSLRADRSFNEQFFGPGTRLTVL.

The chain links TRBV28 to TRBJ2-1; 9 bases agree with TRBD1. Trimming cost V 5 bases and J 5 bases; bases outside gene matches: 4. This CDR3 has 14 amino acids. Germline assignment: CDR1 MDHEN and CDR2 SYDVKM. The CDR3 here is CASSARDRDNEQFF. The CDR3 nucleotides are TGTGCCAGCAGTGCCCGGGACAGGGACAATGAGCAGTTCTTC.

The CDR3, as DNA: TGTGCCAGCAGCCAAGAGATTAGGGTACGGGCAGATACGCAGTATTTT. This translates into CASSQEIRVRADTQYF. The rearrangement joins TRBV14 to TRBJ2-3; D ambiguous. The germline V and J ends were trimmed by 0 bases and 4 bases, with 14 bases remaining between them. Germline V gene lookup returns CDR1 SGHDN and CDR2 FVKESK. The CDR3 covers 16 residues.

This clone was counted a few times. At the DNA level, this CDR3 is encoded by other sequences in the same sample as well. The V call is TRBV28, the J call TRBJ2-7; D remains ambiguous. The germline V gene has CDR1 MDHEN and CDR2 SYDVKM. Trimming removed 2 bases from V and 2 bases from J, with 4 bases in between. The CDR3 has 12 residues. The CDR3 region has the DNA TGTGCCAGCAGTTTAGGAACCTACGAGCAGTACTTC. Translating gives CASSLGTYEQYF.

CDR3 in amino acids: CASKGQGTYEQYF. The CDR3 nucleotides are TGCGCCAGCAAGGGACAGGGGACCTACGAGCAGTACTTC. V gene TRBV5-1 combines with J gene TRBJ2-7; 10 bases line up with TRBD1. V was pared by 6 bases and J by 2 bases, with 2 bases of the junction left unmatched. The germline V gene has CDR1 SGHRS and CDR2 YFSETQ. The CDR3 loop spans 13 amino acids.

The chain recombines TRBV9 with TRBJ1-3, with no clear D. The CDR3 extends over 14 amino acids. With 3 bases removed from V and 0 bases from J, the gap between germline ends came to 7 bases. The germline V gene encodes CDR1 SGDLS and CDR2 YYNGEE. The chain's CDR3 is CASSGGISGNTIYF. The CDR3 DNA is TGTGCCAGCAGCGGGGGTATCTCTGGAAACACCATATATTTT.

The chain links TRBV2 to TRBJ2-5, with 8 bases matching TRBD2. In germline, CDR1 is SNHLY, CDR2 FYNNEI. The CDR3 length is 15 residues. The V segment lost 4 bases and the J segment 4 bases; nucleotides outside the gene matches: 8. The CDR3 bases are TGTGCCAGCAGTGCGGGAGCGGGAGAACGAGAGACCCAGTACTTC. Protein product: CASSAGAGERETQYF.

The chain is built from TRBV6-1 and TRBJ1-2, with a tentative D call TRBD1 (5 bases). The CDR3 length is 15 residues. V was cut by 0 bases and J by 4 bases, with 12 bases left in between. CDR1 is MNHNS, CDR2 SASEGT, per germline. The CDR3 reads CASSEAPGYVYGYTF. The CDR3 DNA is TGTGCCAGCAGTGAAGCGCCAGGGTACGTCTATGGCTACACCTTC.

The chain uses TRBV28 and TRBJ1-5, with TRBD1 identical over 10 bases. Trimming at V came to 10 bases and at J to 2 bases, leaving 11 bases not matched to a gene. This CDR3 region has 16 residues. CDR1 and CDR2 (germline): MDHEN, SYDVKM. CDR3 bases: TGTGCCACTAGTTCGACAGGGGGCCCTGGCAATCAGCCCCAGCATTTT. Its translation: CATSSTGGPGNQPQHF.

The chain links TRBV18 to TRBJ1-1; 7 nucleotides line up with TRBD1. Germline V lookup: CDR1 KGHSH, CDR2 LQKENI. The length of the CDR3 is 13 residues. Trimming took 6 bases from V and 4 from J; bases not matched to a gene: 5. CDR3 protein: CASSESGGTEAFF. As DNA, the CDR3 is TGTGCCAGCTCCGAGTCAGGGGGCACTGAAGCTTTCTTT.

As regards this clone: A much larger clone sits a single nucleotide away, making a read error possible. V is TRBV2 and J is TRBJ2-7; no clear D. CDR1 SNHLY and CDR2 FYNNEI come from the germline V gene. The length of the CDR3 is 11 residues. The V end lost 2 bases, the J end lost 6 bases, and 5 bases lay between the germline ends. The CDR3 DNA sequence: TGTGCCAGCAGTGAATGGGGCGAGCAGTACTTC. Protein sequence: CASSEWGEQYF. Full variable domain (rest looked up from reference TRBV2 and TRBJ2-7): EPEVTQTPSHQVTQMGQEVILRCVPISNHLYFYWYRQILGQKVEFLVSFYNNEISEKSEIFDDQFSVERPDGSNFTLKIRSTKLEDSAMYFCASSEWGEQYFGPGTRLTVT.

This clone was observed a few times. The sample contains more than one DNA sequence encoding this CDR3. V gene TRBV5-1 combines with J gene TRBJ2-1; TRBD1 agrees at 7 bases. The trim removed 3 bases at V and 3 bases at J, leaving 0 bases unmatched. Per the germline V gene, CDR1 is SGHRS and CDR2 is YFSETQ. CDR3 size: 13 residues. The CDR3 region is CASSWDSYNEQFF. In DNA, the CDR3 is TGCGCCAGCAGCTGGGACAGCTACAATGAGCAGTTCTTC.

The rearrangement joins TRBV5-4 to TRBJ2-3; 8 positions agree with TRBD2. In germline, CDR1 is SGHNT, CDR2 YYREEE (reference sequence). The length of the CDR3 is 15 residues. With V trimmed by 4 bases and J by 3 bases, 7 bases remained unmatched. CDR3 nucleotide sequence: TGTGCCAGCAGCCCAGCGGGAGCTGGTACAGATACGCAGTATTTT. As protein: CASSPAGAGTDTQYF.

CDR3 DNA: TGTGCCAGCCTGGGACAGCCCCACGAGCAGTACTTC. It translates to CASLGQPHEQYF. This chain links TRBV25-1 with TRBJ2-5, with 7 bases that match TRBD1. The better agreement between TRBJ2-7 and the DNA end casts doubt on the J call. The length of the CDR3 is 12 residues. The germline CDR1 and CDR2 sequences are MGHDK and SYGVNS.